Listed below are T cell receptor beta chains from one sample, sequenced in a study of healthy donors' naive CD4 and CD8 T cells. TCRdb processed the reads anew with MiXCR; each CDR3 protein has one entry. The sample yields roughly 200,000 distinct CDR3 sequences, about 70% seen once. Sequencing was performed on naive CD4+ and CD8+ T cells sorted from blood, pooled from several donors. These receptors were taken from a pool of human donors in good health; the sample pools cells from several healthy donors. The CDR3 runs from the conserved cysteine through the conserved F or W. The order of the fields is D gene, J gene, V gene, clone size, CDR3 protein, CDR3 DNA. A D gene is named only where the DNA matches it firmly. Not all rows give a size; the values are once, few, many and, for expanded clones, a class.

>TRBD2|TRBJ2-7|TRBV5-5|-
CASSLGASGRRYEQYF
TGTGCCAGCAGCTTGGGCGCTAGCGGGAGACGCTACGAGCAGTACTTC
>-|TRBJ2-3|TRBV29-1|-
CSVEDRGDSQYF
TGCAGCGTTGAAGATCGAGGAGATTCGCAGTATTTT
>-|TRBJ1-2|TRBV27|-
CASSPTSDSLNYGYTF
TGTGCCAGCAGTCCCACCTCGGATTCCCTGAACTATGGCTACACCTTC
>TRBD1|TRBJ1-5|TRBV5-1|once
CASSPGTGGISNQPQHF
TGCGCCAGCAGTCCCGGGACAGGGGGTATTAGCAATCAGCCCCAGCATTTT
>-|TRBJ2-1|TRBV19|-
CASSPGAGYNEQFF
TGTGCCAGTAGCCCGGGAGCAGGCTACAATGAGCAGTTCTTC
>-|TRBJ2-3|TRBV11-2|-
CASSYRGGSTDTQYF
TGTGCCAGCAGTTACAGGGGAGGTAGCACAGATACGCAGTATTTT
>TRBD1|TRBJ1-3|TRBV30|once
CAWRGAGGYAGNTIYF
TGTGCCTGGAGGGGGGCAGGGGGATATGCTGGAAACACCATATATTTT
>TRBD1|TRBJ1-1|TRBV6-2/TRBV6-3|-
CASSFTGGTEAFF
TGTGCCAGCAGTTTCACAGGGGGCACTGAAGCTTTCTTT
>-|TRBJ2-5|TRBV12-3/TRBV12-4|few
CASRIKETQYF
TGTGCCAGCAGGATAAAAGAGACCCAGTACTTC
>-|TRBJ2-7|TRBV29-1|few
CSVEDSEWDEQYF
TGCAGCGTTGAGGACAGTGAGTGGGACGAGCAGTACTTC
>TRBD1|TRBJ2-1|TRBV27|-
CASSSGTGEQFF
TGTGCCAGCAGTTCGGGGACAGGTGAGCAGTTCTTC
>TRBD2|TRBJ2-5|TRBV6-6|-
CASSWTSGETQYF
TGTGCCAGCAGCTGGACTAGCGGCGAGACCCAGTACTTC
>-|TRBJ2-6|TRBV19|-
CASSMPRGVGLSGANVLTF
TGTGCCAGTAGTATGCCGAGGGGGGTCGGCCTCTCTGGGGCCAACGTCCTGACTTTC
>-|TRBJ2-7|TRBV27|once
CASSFSDTTYEQYF
TGTGCCAGCAGTTTCTCCGACACTACCTACGAGCAGTACTTC
>-|TRBJ1-1|TRBV20-1|-
CSAALNTEAFF
TGCAGTGCTGCACTGAACACTGAAGCTTTCTTT
>-|TRBJ2-7|TRBV6-2/TRBV6-3|-
CASSSIPNEQYF
TGTGCCAGCAGTAGTATCCCCAACGAGCAGTACTTC
>TRBD2|TRBJ2-1|TRBV15|-
CATSRAPGLAVNEQFF
TGTGCCACCAGCAGGGCACCGGGACTAGCGGTAAATGAGCAGTTCTTC
>-|TRBJ1-1|TRBV6-5|-
CASSYFTEQGMGTEAFF
TGTGCCAGCAGTTACTTTACGGAACAGGGTATGGGGACTGAAGCTTTCTTT
>-|TRBJ1-1|TRBV11-2|-
CASSRVEIFTEAFF
TGTGCCAGCAGCCGGGTTGAGATTTTCACTGAAGCTTTCTTT
>-|TRBJ1-5|TRBV19|few
CASSIDWGSGNQPQHF
TGTGCCAGTAGTATTGATTGGGGGAGTGGCAATCAGCCCCAGCATTTT
>-|TRBJ2-2|TRBV29-1|-
CSVGRASNTGELFF
TGCAGCGTTGGGAGGGCCTCGAACACCGGGGAGCTGTTTTTT
>-|TRBJ2-3|TRBV29-1|-
CSVDESTDTQYF
TGCAGCGTTGATGAGAGCACAGATACGCAGTATTTT
>TRBD2|TRBJ2-1|TRBV19|-
CASSPTTSGRAYEQFF
TGTGCCAGTAGTCCAACGACTAGCGGGAGGGCCTATGAGCAGTTCTTC
>TRBD2|TRBJ2-1|TRBV6-5|-
CASSSSGSPDNEQFF
TGTGCCAGCAGTTCTAGCGGGAGCCCCGACAATGAGCAGTTCTTC
>TRBD2|TRBJ2-1|TRBV6-2/TRBV6-3|-
CASSYGTSGMNEQFF
TGTGCCAGCAGTTACGGGACTAGCGGGATGAATGAGCAGTTCTTC
>-|TRBJ1-2|TRBV19|-
CASIWIYGYTF
TGTGCCAGTATTTGGATCTATGGCTACACCTTC
>-|TRBJ2-1|TRBV20-1|few
CSADSYNEQFF
TGCAGTGCTGACAGCTACAATGAGCAGTTCTTC
>-|TRBJ1-2|TRBV29-1|-
CSVEPPAGHYGYTF
TGCAGCGTTGAACCCCCGGCAGGGCACTATGGCTACACCTTC
>-|TRBJ1-2|TRBV20-1|few
CSARGTDLGYTF
TGCAGTGCTAGAGGGACAGACCTTGGCTACACCTTC
>-|TRBJ2-7|TRBV6-5|few
CASSPGRESYEQYF
TGTGCCAGCAGTCCCGGTAGGGAATCCTACGAGCAGTACTTC
>-|TRBJ2-7|TRBV27|few
CASSLGGGPYEQYF
TGTGCCAGCAGTTTAGGAGGGGGCCCCTACGAGCAGTACTTC
>-|TRBJ2-3|TRBV6-6|-
CASSYSSPTITDTQYF
TGTGCCAGCAGTTATTCTAGCCCAACGATCACAGATACGCAGTATTTT
>-|TRBJ2-3|TRBV29-1|few
CSERQWTDTQYF
TGCAGCGAGCGACAGTGGACCGATACGCAGTATTTT
>-|TRBJ2-7|TRBV28|-
CASSSRAGGTTQYF
TGTGCCAGCAGTTCAAGGGCAGGCGGGACAACGCAGTACTTC
>TRBD2|TRBJ2-3|TRBV19|-
CASSIFTGGGYTQYF
TGTGCCAGTAGTATCTTCACGGGAGGCGGGTATACGCAGTATTTT
>-|TRBJ1-2|TRBV6-6|few
CASSYSKGNNYGYTF
TGTGCCAGCAGTTACTCAAAGGGCAATAACTATGGCTACACCTTC
>-|TRBJ2-2|TRBV19|-
CASSIRLGWAGELFF
TGTGCCAGTAGTATTAGGTTAGGATGGGCCGGGGAGCTGTTTTTT
>-|TRBJ1-2|TRBV12-3/TRBV12-4|-
CASSLPGQIYGYTF
TGTGCCAGCAGTTTACCCGGACAGATCTATGGCTACACCTTC
>TRBD2|TRBJ2-2|TRBV5-5|-
CASSFYPGLAGGPTGGELFF
TGTGCCAGCAGCTTTTACCCGGGACTAGCGGGAGGGCCGACGGGCGGGGAGCTGTTTTTT